The 14 T cell receptor beta chains presented below share a single source sample, sequenced in a study of T cell responses to AZD1222 COVID-19 vaccine. Only in-frame clones appear in the TCRdb table, and some are missing; sequencing was by immunoSEQ multiplex PCR. The table lists roughly 260,000 clones, 93% of them singletons. The sample in question was peripheral blood, obtained on day 0 of AZD1222 vaccination. These receptor sequences come from an adult in good health.

The rearrangement joins TRBV7-9 to TRBJ2-5, with TRBD1 as a possible D gene (6 bases). The CDR3 spans 16 residues. CDR1 is SEHNR, CDR2 FQNEAQ, per germline (reference sequence). V dropped 5 bases and J dropped 0 bases, with 16 bases sitting between them. CDR3 coding DNA: TGTGCCAGCAGCCCGTGGACAGTTGGGAACCAAGAGACCCAGTACTTC. Its translation: CASSPWTVGNQETQYF.

The J gene is TRBJ1-1, the V gene TRBV21-1. TRBV21-1 represents a pseudogene. This CDR3 comprises 16 residues. The CDR3, as DNA: TGTGCCAGCAAACCCGGCCGGAATATCATCTACACTGAAGCTTTCTTT. Residues: CASKPGRNIIYTEAFF.

This clone was counted once. The rearrangement uses TRBV19 and TRBJ2-1, with 9 positions matching TRBD2. The germline V gene has CDR1 LNHDA and CDR2 SQIVND (reference sequence). CDR3 size: 16 residues. V gave up 10 bases and J gave up 2 bases; unmatched junction bases: 12. Written as DNA, the CDR3 is TGTGCCACCCCGTTAGCGGGAGAGAGGACCTACAATGAGCAGTTCTTC. This encodes CATPLAGERTYNEQFF.

The chain recombines TRBV7-3 with TRBJ2-3; 11 nucleotides line up with TRBD2. Germline trimming cut 3 bases from V and 2 bases from J; bases unmatched to any gene: 4. The germline V gene has CDR1 SGHTA and CDR2 FQGTGA. This CDR3 is 16 amino acids long. This chain's CDR3 is CASSFSSGGTTDTQYF. CDR3 coding DNA: TGTGCCAGCAGCTTCTCTAGCGGGGGGACCACAGATACGCAGTATTTT.

This sequence joins TRBV7-2 and TRBJ2-7; TRBD2 might be the D (5 bases). The V gene lost 6 bases and the J gene lost 7 bases, with 16 bases spanning the gap. Per germline, CDR1 SGHTA and CDR2 FQGNSA. This CDR3 is built from 13 residues. CDR3 protein: CASSFWGGGEQYF. DNA for the CDR3: TGTGCCAGCAGTTTTTGGGGTGGAGGAGAGCAGTACTTC.

The chain joins TRBV5-1 to TRBJ2-7; D uncertain. The germline V gene encodes CDR1 SGHRS and CDR2 YFSETQ. Trimming cost V 0 bases and J 1 base, with 8 bases left between them. This CDR3 region has 14 residues. In DNA form, the CDR3 reads TGCGCCAGCAGCTTGGGCTGGGAATCCTACGAGCAGTACTTC. It codes for CASSLGWESYEQYF.

V gene TRBV6-2 or TRBV6-3 combines with J gene TRBJ2-1; either TRBD1 or TRBD2 may fit D (6 bases each). Germline CDR1 and CDR2: MNHEY and SVGEGT. The CDR3 totals 15 residues. V lost 6 bases and J lost 9, with 21 bases in between. Written as DNA, the CDR3 is TGTGCCAGCAGCAGAGAACCGGGGGCCCGGAGTGAGCAGTTCTTC. Protein product: CASSREPGARSEQFF.

CDR3 in DNA: TGTGCCAGCAGTGCAGCCCAGGGGAATGAAAAACTGTTTTTT. This encodes CASSAAQGNEKLFF. The rearrangement uses TRBV27 and TRBJ1-4; tentative D call: TRBD1 (6 bases). This CDR3 is 14 amino acids long. Trimming shortened V by 5 bases and J by 5 bases, and 12 bases separated the two germline ends. The germline CDR1 and CDR2 sequences are MNHEY and SMNVEV (reference sequence).

This chain uses TRBV2 with TRBJ2-7; perhaps D is TRBD1 or TRBD2 (5 bases each). The germline V gene has CDR1 SNHLY and CDR2 FYNNEI. The V end was cut by 5 bases, the J end by 6 bases, with 17 bases between. This CDR3 has 14 amino acids. The CDR3 bases are TGTGCCAGCAGTTCGGGACCAGCAGGACTCGAGCAGTACTTC. It specifies CASSSGPAGLEQYF.

The rearrangement joins TRBV6-2 or TRBV6-3 to TRBJ2-3, with TRBD2 matching over 7 bases. CDR3 length: 14 amino acids. Losses at the gene ends were 6 bases for V and 4 bases for J; bases not matched to a gene: 7. Germline V gene lookup returns CDR1 MNHEY and CDR2 SVGEGT. DNA for the CDR3: TGTGCCAGCAGCCGGACTAGTGACCCAGATACGCAGTATTTT. Residues: CASSRTSDPDTQYF.

V and J are TRBV21-1 and TRBJ2-7; the table assigns TRBD1, which was not confirmed against the DNA. TRBV21-1 is reported as a pseudogene. This CDR3 comprises 16 residues. The CDR3 DNA follows: TGTGCCAGCAGCAAAGGAGGGACAGGGGTCTCCTACGAGCAGTACTTC. Translated, it gives CASSKGGTGVSYEQYF.

This clone was found once. This rearrangement joins TRBV4-1 to TRBJ1-5; D is uncertain. V shed 4 bases and J shed 0 bases, with 16 bases lying between them. The CDR3 spans 17 residues. Germline V gives CDR1 MGHRA, CDR2 YSYEKL. The CDR3 protein is CASSPISGRYSNQPQHF. CDR3 nucleotide sequence: TGCGCCAGCAGCCCCATCTCGGGCAGGTATAGCAATCAGCCCCAGCATTTT.

The chain joins TRBV24-1 to TRBJ1-1, with 7 bases matching TRBD1. This CDR3 contains 14 residues. CDR1 and CDR2 (germline): KGHDR, SFDVKD. V trimming: 3 bases; J trimming: 3 bases; junction bases outside the gene matches: 3. Written as DNA, the CDR3 is TGTGCCACCAGTGATGCCAGGGGGGACACTGAAGCTTTCTTT. It codes for CATSDARGDTEAFF.

The V and J genes are TRBV10-3 and TRBJ2-7; tentatively, D is TRBD2 (6 bases). CDR1 and CDR2 from the germline V gene are ENHRY and SYGVKD. This CDR3 has 15 residues. Trimming shortened V by 2 bases and J by 0 bases, and 11 bases separated the two germline ends. CDR3 nucleotides: TGTGCCATCAGTGAGACTTTAGCGGTCTCCTACGAGCAGTACTTC. Translated, it gives CAISETLAVSYEQYF.